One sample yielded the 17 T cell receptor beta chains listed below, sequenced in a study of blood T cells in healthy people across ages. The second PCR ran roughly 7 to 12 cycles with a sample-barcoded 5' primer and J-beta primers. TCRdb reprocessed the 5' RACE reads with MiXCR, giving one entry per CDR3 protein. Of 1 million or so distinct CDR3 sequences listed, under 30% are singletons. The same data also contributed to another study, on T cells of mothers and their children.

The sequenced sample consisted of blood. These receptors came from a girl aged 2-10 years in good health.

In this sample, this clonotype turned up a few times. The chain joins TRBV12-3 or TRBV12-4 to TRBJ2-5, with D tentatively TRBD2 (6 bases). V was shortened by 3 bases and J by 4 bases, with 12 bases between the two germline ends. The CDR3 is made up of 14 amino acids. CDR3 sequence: CASSLSSEGETQYF. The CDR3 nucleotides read TGTGCCAGCAGTTTGTCTAGCGAGGGAGAGACCCAGTACTTC.

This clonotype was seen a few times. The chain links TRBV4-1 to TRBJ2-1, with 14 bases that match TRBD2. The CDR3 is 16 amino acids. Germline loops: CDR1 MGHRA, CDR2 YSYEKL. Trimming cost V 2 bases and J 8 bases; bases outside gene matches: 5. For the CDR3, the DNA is TGCGCCAGCAGCCAACTGACTAGCGGGAGGGCCGATGAGCAGTTCTTC. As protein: CASSQLTSGRADEQFF.

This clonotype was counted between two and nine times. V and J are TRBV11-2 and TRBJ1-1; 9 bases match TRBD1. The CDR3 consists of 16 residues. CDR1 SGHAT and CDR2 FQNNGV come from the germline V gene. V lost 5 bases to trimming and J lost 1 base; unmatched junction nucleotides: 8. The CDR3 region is CASSPRGGQGNTEAFF. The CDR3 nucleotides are TGTGCCAGCAGCCCCCGGGGGGGACAGGGGAACACTGAAGCTTTCTTT. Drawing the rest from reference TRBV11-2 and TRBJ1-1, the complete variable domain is EAGVAQSPRYKIIEKRQSVAFWCNPISGHATLYWYQQILGQGPKLLIQFQNNGVVDDSQLPKDRFSAERLKGVDSTLKIQPAKLEDSAVYLCASSPRGGQGNTEAFFGQGTRLTVV.

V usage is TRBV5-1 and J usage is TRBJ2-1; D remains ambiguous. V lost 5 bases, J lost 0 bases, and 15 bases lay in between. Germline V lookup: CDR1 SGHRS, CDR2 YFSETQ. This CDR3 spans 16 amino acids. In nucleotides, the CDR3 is TGCGCCAGCAGTTTTTCGTCTACCAACTCCTACAATGAGCAGTTCTTC. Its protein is CASSFSSTNSYNEQFF.

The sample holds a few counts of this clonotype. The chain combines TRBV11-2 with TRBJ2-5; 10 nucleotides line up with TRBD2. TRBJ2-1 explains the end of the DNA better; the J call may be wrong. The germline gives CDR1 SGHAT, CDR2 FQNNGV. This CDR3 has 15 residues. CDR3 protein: CASSSLAGGGNEQFF. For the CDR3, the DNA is TGTGCCAGCAGCTCCTTAGCGGGGGGTGGGAATGAGCAGTTCTTC.

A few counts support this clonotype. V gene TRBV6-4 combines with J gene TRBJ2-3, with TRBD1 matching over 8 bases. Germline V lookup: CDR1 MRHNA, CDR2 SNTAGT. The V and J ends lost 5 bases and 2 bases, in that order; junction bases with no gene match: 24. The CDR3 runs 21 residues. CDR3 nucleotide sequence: TGTGCCAGCAGTCACCCCACCGGGACAGGAAAAACTAGCACGAACACAGATACGCAGTATTTT. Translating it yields CASSHPTGTGKTSTNTDTQYF.

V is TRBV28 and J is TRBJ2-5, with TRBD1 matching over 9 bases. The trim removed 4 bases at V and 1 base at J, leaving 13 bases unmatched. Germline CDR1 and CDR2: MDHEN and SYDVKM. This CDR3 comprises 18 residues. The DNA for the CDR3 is TGTGCCAGCAGTTCACTACTTACAGGGGGCCTGATCCAAGAGACCCAGTACTTC. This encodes CASSSLLTGGLIQETQYF.

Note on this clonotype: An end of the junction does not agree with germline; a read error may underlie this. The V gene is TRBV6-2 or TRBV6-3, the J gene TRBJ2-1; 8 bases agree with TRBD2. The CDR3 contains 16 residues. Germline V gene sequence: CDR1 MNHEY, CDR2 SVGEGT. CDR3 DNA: TGCGCCAGCAGTTACTCCATAGCGGGGCTTTACAATGAGCAGTTCTTC. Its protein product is CASSYSIAGLYNEQFF.

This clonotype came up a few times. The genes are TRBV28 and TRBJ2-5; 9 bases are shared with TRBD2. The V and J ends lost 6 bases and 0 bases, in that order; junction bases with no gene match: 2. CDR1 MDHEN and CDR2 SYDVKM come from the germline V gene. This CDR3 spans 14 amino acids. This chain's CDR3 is CASRPSGNQETQYF. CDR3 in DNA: TGTGCCAGCAGACCTAGCGGGAACCAAGAGACCCAGTACTTC.

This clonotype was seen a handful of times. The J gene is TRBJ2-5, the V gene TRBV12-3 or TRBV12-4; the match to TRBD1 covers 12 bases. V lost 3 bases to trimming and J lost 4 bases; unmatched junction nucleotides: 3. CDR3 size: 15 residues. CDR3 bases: TGTGCCAGCAGTTTGGGACAGGGGGCGCGAGAGACCCAGTACTTC. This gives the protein CASSLGQGARETQYF.

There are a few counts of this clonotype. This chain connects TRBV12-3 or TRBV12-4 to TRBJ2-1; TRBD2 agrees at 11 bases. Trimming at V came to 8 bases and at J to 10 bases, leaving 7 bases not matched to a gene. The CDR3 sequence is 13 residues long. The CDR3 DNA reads TGTGCCAGCGCTTCTAGCGGGGGGCGGGAGCAGTTCTTC. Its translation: CASASSGGREQFF.

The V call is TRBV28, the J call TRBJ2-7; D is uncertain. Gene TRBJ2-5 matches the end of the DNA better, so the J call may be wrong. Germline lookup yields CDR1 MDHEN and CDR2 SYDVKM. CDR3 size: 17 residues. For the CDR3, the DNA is TGTGCCAGCAGTTCAAACGGTCTAGGCGGAGAACAAGAGACCCAGTACTTC. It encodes CASSSNGLGGEQETQYF.

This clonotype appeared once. The CDR3 here is CASSKDRDLNYGYTF. The CDR3 nucleotides read TGTGCCAGCAGTAAGGACAGGGACCTTAACTATGGCTACACCTTC. The chain combines TRBV12-3 or TRBV12-4 with TRBJ1-2, with TRBD1 matching 8 bases. V shed 5 bases and J 1 base; nucleotides not matched to a gene: 6. The CDR3 is 15 amino acids.

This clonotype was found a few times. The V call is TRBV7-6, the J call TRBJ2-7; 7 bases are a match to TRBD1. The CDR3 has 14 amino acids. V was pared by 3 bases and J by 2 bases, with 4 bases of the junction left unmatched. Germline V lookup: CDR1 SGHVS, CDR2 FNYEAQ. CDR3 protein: CASSFEGAPYEQYF. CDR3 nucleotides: TGTGCCAGCAGCTTTGAGGGGGCACCCTACGAGCAGTACTTC.

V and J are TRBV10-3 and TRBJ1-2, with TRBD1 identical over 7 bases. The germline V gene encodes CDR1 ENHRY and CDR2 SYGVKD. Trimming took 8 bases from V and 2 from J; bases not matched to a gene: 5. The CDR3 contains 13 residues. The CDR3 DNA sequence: TGTGCCATCGCCACAGGGGAAAACTATGGCTACACCTTC. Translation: CAIATGENYGYTF.

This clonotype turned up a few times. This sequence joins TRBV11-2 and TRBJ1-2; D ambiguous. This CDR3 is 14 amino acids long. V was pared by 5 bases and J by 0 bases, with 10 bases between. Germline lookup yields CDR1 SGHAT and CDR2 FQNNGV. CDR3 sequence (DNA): TGTGCCAGCAGCCCGCCGGGCCCTAACTATGGCTACACCTTC. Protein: CASSPPGPNYGYTF.

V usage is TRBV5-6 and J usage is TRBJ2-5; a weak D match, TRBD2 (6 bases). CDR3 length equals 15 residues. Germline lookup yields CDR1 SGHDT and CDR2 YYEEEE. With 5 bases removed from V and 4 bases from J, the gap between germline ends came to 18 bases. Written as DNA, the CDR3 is TGTGCCAGCAGGCTTGCGGAGGGGATTCGAGAGACCCAGTACTTC. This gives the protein CASRLAEGIRETQYF.